This section outlines one T cell receptor (beta chain) sequence together with its context. Its specificity is unknown. Sorted cells reached over 95% purity in every population. The data derive from a study of beta chain features in type 1 diabetes. Germline V gene sequence: CDR1 LGHNA, CDR2 YSLEER. Trimming left V 1 base short and J 7 bases short, with 13 bases between. The CDR3 is 14 amino acids. Sequenced material consisted of expressed TCRB transcripts (all of the isolated RNA was reverse transcribed). Clones were read by immunoSEQ multiplex PCR, and TCRdb kept only the in-frame ones, dropping some. The sample has about 150,000 clones, about 8.1% seen once. General study results and limits: The naive, central memory and Treg TCRB repertoires showed an apparent similarity that was greater among patients than among healthy donors. Lower insertion and higher deletion counts appeared at VDJ junctions in type 1 diabetes patients.

V is TRBV4-3 and J is TRBJ1-2; weak D call: TRBD1 (6 bases). What was sequenced was central memory CD4+ T cells from blood. This sequence was found in a man between 18 and 29 years old in good health. CDR3 residues: CASSQAGTSGGYTF. The CDR3 DNA reads as TGCGCCAGCAGCCAAGCTGGGACAAGCGGTGGCTACACCTTC.